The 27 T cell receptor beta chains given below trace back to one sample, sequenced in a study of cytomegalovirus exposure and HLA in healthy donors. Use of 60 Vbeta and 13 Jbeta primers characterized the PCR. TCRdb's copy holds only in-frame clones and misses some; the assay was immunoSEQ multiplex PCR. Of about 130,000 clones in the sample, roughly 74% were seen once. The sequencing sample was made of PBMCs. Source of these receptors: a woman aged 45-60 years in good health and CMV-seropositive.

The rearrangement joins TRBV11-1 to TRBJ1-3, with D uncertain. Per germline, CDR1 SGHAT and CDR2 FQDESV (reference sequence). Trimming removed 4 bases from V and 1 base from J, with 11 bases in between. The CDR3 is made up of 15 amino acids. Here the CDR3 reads CASSSTSGSGNTIYF. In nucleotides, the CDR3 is TGTGCCAGCAGCTCCACGTCGGGGTCTGGAAACACCATATATTTT.

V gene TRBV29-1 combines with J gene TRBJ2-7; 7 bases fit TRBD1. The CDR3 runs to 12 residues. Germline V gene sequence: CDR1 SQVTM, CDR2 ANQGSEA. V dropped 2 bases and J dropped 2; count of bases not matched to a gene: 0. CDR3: CSVETGAYEQYF. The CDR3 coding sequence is TGCAGCGTTGAAACAGGGGCCTACGAGCAGTACTTC.

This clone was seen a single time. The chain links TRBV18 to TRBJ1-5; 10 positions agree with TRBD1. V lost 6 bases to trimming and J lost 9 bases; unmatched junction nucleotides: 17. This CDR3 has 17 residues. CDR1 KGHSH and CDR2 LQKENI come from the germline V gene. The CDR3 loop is CASSQDLTGTGAGPQHF. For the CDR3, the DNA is TGTGCCAGCTCCCAAGATCTAACCGGGACAGGGGCCGGGCCCCAGCATTTT.

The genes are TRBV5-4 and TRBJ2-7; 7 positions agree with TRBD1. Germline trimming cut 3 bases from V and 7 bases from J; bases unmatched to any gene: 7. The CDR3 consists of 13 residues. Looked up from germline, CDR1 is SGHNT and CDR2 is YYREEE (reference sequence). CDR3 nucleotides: TGTGCCAGCAGCTCCGACAGGGCTGGGGAGCAGTACTTC. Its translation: CASSSDRAGEQYF.

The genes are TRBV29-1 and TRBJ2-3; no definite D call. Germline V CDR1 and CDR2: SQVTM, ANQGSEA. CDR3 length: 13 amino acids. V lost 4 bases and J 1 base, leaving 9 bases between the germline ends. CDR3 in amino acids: CSVVRGGTDTQYF. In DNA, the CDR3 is TGCAGCGTTGTTAGAGGCGGCACAGATACGCAGTATTTT.

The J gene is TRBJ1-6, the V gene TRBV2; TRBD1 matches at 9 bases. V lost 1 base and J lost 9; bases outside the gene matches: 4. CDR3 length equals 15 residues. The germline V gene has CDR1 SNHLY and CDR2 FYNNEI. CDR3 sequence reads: CASSEVGQGRSPLHF. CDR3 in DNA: TGTGCCAGCAGTGAAGTGGGACAGGGTCGTTCACCCCTCCACTTT.

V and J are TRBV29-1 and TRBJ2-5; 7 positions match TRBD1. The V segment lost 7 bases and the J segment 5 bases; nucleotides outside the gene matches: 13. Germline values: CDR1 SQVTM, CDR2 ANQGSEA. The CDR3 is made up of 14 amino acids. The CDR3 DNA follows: TGCAGCGGCCGACTCGGGACAGCGAGCGAGACCCAGTACTTC. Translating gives CSGRLGTASETQYF.

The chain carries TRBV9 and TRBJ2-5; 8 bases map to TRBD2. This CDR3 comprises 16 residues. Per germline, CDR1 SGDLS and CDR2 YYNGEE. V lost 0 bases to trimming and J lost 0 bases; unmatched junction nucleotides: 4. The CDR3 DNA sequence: TGTGCCAGCAGCGTAGGGTCTAGCGGGTACCAAGAGACCCAGTACTTC. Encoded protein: CASSVGSSGYQETQYF.

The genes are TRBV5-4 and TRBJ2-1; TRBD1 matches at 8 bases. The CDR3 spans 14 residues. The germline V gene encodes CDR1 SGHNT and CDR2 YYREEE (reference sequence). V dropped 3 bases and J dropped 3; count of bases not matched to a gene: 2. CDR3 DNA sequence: TGTGCCAGCAGCTCACAGGGGGGCTACAATGAGCAGTTCTTC. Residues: CASSSQGGYNEQFF.

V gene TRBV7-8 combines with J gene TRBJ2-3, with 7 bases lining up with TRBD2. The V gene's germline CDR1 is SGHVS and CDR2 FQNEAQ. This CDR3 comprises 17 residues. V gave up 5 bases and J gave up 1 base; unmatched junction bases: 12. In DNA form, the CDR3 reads TGTGCCAGCAGCCTAAACCCCAGCGGGGCCCGCACAGATACGCAGTATTTT. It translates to CASSLNPSGARTDTQYF. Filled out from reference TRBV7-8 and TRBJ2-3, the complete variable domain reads GAGVSQSPRYKVAKRGQDVALRCDPISGHVSLFWYQQALGQGPEFLTYFQNEAQLDKSGLPSDRFFAERPEGSVSTLKIQRTQQEDSAVYLCASSLNPSGARTDTQYFGPGTRLTVL.

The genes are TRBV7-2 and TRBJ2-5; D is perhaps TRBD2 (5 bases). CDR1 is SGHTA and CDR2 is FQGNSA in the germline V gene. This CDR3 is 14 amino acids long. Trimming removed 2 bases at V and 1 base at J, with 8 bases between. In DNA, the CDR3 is TGTGCCAGCAGCTTAATGAGGGTCCAAGAGACCCAGTACTTC. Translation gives CASSLMRVQETQYF.

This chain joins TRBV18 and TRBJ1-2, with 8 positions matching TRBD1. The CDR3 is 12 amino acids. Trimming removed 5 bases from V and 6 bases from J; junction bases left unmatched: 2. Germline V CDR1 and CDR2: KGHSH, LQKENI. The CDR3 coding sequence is TGTGCCAGCTCAGTGACAGGGGATGGCTACACCTTC. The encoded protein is CASSVTGDGYTF.

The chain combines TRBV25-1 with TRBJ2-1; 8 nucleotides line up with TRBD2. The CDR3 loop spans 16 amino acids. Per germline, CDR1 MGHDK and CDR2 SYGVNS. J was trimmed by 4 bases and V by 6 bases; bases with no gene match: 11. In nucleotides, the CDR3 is TGTGCCAGCAGGCCCGTAGTAGCGGGGATATACAATGAGCAGTTCTTC. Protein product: CASRPVVAGIYNEQFF. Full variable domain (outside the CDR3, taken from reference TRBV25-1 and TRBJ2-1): EADIYQTPRYLVIGTGKKITLECSQTMGHDKMYWYQQDPGMELHLIHYSYGVNSTEKGDLSSESTVSRIRTEHFPLTLESARPSHTSQYLCASRPVVAGIYNEQFFGPGTRLTVL.

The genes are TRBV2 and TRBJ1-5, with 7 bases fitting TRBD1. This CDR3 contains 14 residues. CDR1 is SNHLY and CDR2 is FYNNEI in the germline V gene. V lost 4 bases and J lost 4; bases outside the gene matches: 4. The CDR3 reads CASSVQGRNQPQHF. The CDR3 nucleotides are TGTGCCAGCAGTGTACAGGGGAGGAATCAGCCCCAGCATTTT.

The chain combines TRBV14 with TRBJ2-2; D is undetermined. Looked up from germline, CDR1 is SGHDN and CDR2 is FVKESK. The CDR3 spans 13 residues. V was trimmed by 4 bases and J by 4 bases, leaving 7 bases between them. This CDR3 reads CASSPGFTGELFF. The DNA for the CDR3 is TGTGCCAGCAGCCCCGGGTTCACCGGGGAGCTGTTTTTT.

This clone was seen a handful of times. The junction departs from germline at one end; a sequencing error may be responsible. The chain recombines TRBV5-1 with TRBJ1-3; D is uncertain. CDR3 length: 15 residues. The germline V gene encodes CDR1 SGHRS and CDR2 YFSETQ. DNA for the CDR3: TGCCCCAGCAGCTTATTCGGGGTCTCTGGAAACACCATATATTTT. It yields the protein CPSSLFGVSGNTIYF.

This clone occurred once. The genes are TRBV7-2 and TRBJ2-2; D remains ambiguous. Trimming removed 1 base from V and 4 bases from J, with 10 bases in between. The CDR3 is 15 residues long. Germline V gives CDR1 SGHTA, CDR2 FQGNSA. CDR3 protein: CASSLDRLITGELFF. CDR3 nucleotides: TGTGCCAGCAGCTTAGATCGACTCATCACCGGGGAGCTGTTTTTT.

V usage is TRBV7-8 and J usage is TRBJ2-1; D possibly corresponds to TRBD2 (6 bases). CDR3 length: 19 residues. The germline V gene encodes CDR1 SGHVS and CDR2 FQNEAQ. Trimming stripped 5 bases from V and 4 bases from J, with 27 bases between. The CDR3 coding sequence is TGTGCCAGCAGCCCCATACTACGGGGGTCCGGCGGCGGATACAATGAGCAGTTCTTC. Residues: CASSPILRGSGGGYNEQFF.

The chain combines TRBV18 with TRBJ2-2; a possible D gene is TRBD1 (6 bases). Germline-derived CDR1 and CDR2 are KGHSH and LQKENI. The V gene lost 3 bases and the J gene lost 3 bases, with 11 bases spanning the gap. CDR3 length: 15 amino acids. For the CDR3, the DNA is TGTGCCAGCTCACCGGCCAGGGGAGACACCGGGGAGCTGTTTTTT. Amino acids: CASSPARGDTGELFF.

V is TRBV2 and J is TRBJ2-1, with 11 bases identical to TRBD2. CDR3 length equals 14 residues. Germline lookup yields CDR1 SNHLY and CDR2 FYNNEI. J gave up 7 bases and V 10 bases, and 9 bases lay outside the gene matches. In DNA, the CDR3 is TGTGCCACGACACGACTAGCGGGGTTAAATGAGCAGTTCTTC. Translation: CATTRLAGLNEQFF.

The DNA for the CDR3 is TGTGCCAGCAGCTTAGCAGCCGGGACAGGGGCGGAACGCGAGCAGTACTTC. It yields the protein CASSLAAGTGAEREQYF. The chain couples TRBV11-2 to TRBJ2-7, with 10 positions matching TRBD1. This CDR3 has 17 residues. J lost 6 bases, V lost 1 base, and 12 bases had no gene match. Looked up from germline, CDR1 is SGHAT and CDR2 is FQNNGV.

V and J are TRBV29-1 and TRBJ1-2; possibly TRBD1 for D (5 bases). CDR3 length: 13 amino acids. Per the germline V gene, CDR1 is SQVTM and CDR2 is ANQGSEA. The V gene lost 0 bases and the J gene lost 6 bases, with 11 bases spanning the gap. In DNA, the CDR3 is TGCAGCGTTGAAGATCGCAGGGTAGATGGCTACACCTTC. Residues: CSVEDRRVDGYTF.

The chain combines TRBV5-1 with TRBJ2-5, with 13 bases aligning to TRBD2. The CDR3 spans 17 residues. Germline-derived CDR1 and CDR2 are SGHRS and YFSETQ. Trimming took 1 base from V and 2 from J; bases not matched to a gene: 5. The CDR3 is CASSLLGTSGAQETQYF. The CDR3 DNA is TGCGCCAGCAGCTTGCTAGGGACTAGCGGGGCTCAAGAGACCCAGTACTTC. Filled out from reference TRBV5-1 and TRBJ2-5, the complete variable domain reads KAGVTQTPRYLIKTRGQQVTLSCSPISGHRSVSWYQQTPGQGLQFLFEYFSETQRNKGNFPGRFSGRQFSNSRSEMNVSTLELGDSALYLCASSLLGTSGAQETQYFGPGTRLLVL.

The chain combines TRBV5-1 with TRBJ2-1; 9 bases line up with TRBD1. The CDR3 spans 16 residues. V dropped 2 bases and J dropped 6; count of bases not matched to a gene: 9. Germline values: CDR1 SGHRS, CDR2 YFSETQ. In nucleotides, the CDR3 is TGCGCCAGCAGCTTTACCGGGACAGGGTTGATCAATGAGCAGTTCTTC. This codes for CASSFTGTGLINEQFF. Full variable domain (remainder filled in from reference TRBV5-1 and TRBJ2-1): KAGVTQTPRYLIKTRGQQVTLSCSPISGHRSVSWYQQTPGQGLQFLFEYFSETQRNKGNFPGRFSGRQFSNSRSEMNVSTLELGDSALYLCASSFTGTGLINEQFFGPGTRLTVL.

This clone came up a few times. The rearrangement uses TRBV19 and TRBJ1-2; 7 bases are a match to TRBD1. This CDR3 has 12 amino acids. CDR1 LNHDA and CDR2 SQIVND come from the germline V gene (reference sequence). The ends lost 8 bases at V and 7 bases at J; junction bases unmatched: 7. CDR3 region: CASLQGYCGYTF. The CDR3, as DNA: TGTGCCAGTCTACAGGGGTACTGTGGCTACACCTTC.

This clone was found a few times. The CDR3 spells CASSLAEGTDTQYF. Written as DNA, the CDR3 is TGTGCCAGCAGTCTAGCGGAGGGCACAGATACGCAGTATTTT. The chain uses TRBV7-2 and TRBJ2-3; TRBD2 matches at 7 bases. Germline V gene sequence: CDR1 SGHTA, CDR2 FQGNSA. CDR3 length equals 14 residues. Trimming at V came to 6 bases and at J to 1 base, leaving 4 bases not matched to a gene.

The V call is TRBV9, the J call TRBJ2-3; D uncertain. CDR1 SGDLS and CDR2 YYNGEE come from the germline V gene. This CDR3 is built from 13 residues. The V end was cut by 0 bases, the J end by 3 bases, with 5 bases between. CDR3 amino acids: CASSVALTDTQYF. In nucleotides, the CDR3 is TGTGCCAGCAGCGTAGCCCTTACAGATACGCAGTATTTT.